This T cell receptor (beta chain) was recovered during a study of blood T cell repertoires in COVID-19. Overall study context: Acute-phase and convalescent COVID-19 samples originated in the United States, Italy and Spain.

This clone was seen more than once but under ten times. Sequenced by immunoSEQ multiplex PCR; TCRdb stores in-frame clones only, minus some. The repertoire has more than 35,000 clones, 75% to 90% of them found once; the top ten carry approximately 15%. The germline V and J ends were trimmed by 6 bases and 4 bases, with 12 bases remaining between them. CDR1 is LNHDA, CDR2 SQIVND, per germline (reference sequence). This CDR3 has 14 residues. V gene TRBV19 combines with J gene TRBJ2-2, with D tentatively TRBD2 (5 bases). This TCR was sampled from a man in his fifties or sixties with active or convalescent COVID-19. The sample was peripheral blood. The CDR3 region is CASRKDYGTGELFF. The CDR3 nucleotides are TGTGCCAGTAGAAAAGACTACGGCACCGGGGAGCTGTTTTTT.